The next 9 T cell receptor beta chains were all read from a single sample in a study of cytomegalovirus exposure and HLA in healthy donors. Assay: immunoSEQ multiplex PCR; the TCRdb copy retains only in-frame clones and omits some. There are about 88,000 clones in the sample; approximately 96% occur only once, and around 0.78% lies in the top ten. The material sequenced was PBMCs. These receptors all stem from a man aged 18 to 35 in good health and CMV-seronegative.

The chain has TRBV14 and TRBJ2-1; no firm D call. The germline V and J ends were trimmed by 1 base and 6 bases, with 10 bases remaining between them. Germline CDR1 and CDR2: SGHDN and FVKESK. This CDR3 spans 14 amino acids. In nucleotides, the CDR3 is TGTGCCAGCAGCCAAGGAAGACGGAGCAATGAGCAGTTCTTC. This gives the protein CASSQGRRSNEQFF. Full variable domain (missing parts from reference TRBV14 and TRBJ2-1): EAGVTQFPSHSVIEKGQTVTLRCDPISGHDNLYWYRRVMGKEIKFLLHFVKESKQDESGMPNNRFLAERTGGTYSTLKVQPAELEDSGVYFCASSQGRRSNEQFFGPGTRLTVL.

The chain uses TRBV18 and TRBJ2-3; 10 nucleotides line up with TRBD1. The CDR3 has 16 residues. The junction had 10 bases not matched to a gene; V was cut back by 3 bases and J by 7 bases. Germline CDR1 KGHSH, CDR2 LQKENI. In nucleotides, the CDR3 is TGTGCCAGCTCACCCGTCCCGGGACAGGGGACCAATACGCAGTATTTT. Protein: CASSPVPGQGTNTQYF.

V usage is TRBV5-1 and J usage is TRBJ1-1; D remains ambiguous. Germline assignment: CDR1 SGHRS and CDR2 YFSETQ. Trimming cost V 5 bases and J 1 base, with 15 bases left between them. This CDR3 spans 15 amino acids. The CDR3 sequence: CASSPVRGGNTEAFF. CDR3 DNA sequence: TGCGCCAGCAGTCCCGTTCGGGGAGGGAACACTGAAGCTTTCTTT.

The chain joins TRBV5-1 to TRBJ1-3; 7 bases agree with TRBD1. This CDR3 is 16 amino acids long. Germline loops: CDR1 SGHRS, CDR2 YFSETQ. The J segment lost 0 bases and the V segment lost 3 bases, leaving 6 bases of the junction unmatched. The chain's CDR3 is CASSYGTDRSGNTIYF. The CDR3 coding sequence is TGCGCCAGCAGCTACGGGACAGATCGCTCTGGAAACACCATATATTTT.

CDR3 loop: CASSSDRARGTGELFF. The CDR3 DNA reads TGTGCCAGCAGCTCCGACAGGGCCCGCGGCACCGGGGAGCTGTTTTTT. The J gene is TRBJ2-2, the V gene TRBV5-6, with 7 bases fitting TRBD1. This CDR3 region has 16 residues. V shed 3 bases, J shed 4 bases, and the junction held 9 bases outside the gene matches. CDR1 is SGHDT, CDR2 YYEEEE, per germline.

V is TRBV25-1 and J is TRBJ2-7; TRBD2 aligns across 8 bases. The CDR3 contains 14 residues. V lost 5 bases and J lost 0; bases outside the gene matches: 3. Germline V gives CDR1 MGHDK, CDR2 SYGVNS. CDR3 residues: CASSTGTSSYEQYV. For the CDR3, the DNA is TGTGCCAGCAGTACCGGGACTAGCTCCTACGAGCAGTACGTC.

The rearrangement joins TRBV5-1 to TRBJ2-1, with a weak D call TRBD1 (6 bases). V dropped 3 bases and J dropped 4 bases, with 11 bases sitting between them. This CDR3 comprises 14 residues. The V gene's germline CDR1 is SGHRS and CDR2 YFSETQ. In DNA form, the CDR3 reads TGCGCCAGCAGCTCATCGGACAGTTACAATGAGCAGTTCTTC. It encodes CASSSSDSYNEQFF.

This clone has just one count. This chain joins TRBV12-2 and TRBJ2-1; the table calls TRBD2, which could not be checked here. TRBV12-2 is classified as a pseudogene. This CDR3 spans 17 amino acids. The chain's CDR3 is CASRLGPSGSAYNEQFF. DNA for the CDR3: TGTGCAAGTCGCTTAGGGCCTAGCGGGAGCGCCTACAATGAGCAGTTCTTC.

The chain recombines TRBV7-9 with TRBJ2-7, with unresolved D. The CDR3 runs 12 residues. Trimming took 2 bases from V and 5 from J, leaving 7 bases between them. Germline-derived CDR1 and CDR2 are SEHNR and FQNEAQ (reference sequence). For the CDR3, the DNA is TGTGCCAGCAGCTTATTCGTCGACGAGCAGTACTTC. Residues: CASSLFVDEQYF.